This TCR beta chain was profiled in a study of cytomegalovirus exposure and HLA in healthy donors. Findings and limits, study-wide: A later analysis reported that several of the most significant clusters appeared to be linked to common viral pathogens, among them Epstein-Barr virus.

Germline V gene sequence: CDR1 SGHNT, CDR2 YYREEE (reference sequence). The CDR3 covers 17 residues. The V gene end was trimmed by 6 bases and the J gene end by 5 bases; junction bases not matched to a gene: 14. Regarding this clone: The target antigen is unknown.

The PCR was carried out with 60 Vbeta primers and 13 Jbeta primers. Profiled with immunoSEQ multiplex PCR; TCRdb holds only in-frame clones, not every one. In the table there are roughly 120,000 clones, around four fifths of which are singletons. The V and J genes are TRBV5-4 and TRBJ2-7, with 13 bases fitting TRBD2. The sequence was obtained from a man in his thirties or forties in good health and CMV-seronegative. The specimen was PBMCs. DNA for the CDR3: TGTGCCAGCACCCGGAATTTACTAGCGGGAGGGCCCAACGAGCAGTACTTC. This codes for CASTRNLLAGGPNEQYF.